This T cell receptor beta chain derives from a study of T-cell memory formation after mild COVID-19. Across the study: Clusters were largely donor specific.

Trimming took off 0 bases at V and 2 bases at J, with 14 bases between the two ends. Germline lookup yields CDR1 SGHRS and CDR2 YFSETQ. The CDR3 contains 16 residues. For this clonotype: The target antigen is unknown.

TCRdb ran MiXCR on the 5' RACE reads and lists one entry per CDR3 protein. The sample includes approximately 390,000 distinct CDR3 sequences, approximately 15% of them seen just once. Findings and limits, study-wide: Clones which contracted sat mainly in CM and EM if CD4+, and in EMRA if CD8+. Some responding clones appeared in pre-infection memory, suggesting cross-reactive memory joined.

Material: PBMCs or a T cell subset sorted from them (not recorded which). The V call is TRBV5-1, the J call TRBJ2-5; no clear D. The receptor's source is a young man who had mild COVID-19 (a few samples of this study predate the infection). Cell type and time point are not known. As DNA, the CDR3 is TGCGCCAGCAGCTTGGGTGGCAGGTCCGGACAAGAGACCCAGTACTTC. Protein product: CASSLGGRSGQETQYF. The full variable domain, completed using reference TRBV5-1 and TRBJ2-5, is KAGVTQTPRYLIKTRGQQVTLSCSPISGHRSVSWYQQTPGQGLQFLFEYFSETQRNKGNFPGRFSGRQFSNSRSEMNVSTLELGDSALYLCASSLGGRSGQETQYFGPGTRLLVL.